Sequencing of this T cell receptor beta chain was carried out in a study of shared clonotypes between healthy human individuals. This CDR3 is built from 11 residues. The ends were cut back, 4 bases at V and 4 bases at J, with 6 bases in the middle. CDR1 is SGHNT, CDR2 YYREEE, per germline (reference sequence). Donors were healthy HIV-negative adults without recent acute infections or vaccinations. Deep-level running was used for the assay. Data came from immunoSEQ multiplex PCR; TCRdb stores just in-frame clones and leaves some out. Of 2 million to 3 million clones listed, approximately 94% are singletons. This clone was observed a few times. The antigen is not known. Other DNA sequences in this sample translate to the same CDR3. Study results and limitations: Clonotypes shared by all four donors outscored non-shared clonotypes in generation probability.

The sequencing sample was made of naive CD4+ T cells sorted from blood. Subset meaning: CD45RA+ positively selected. The receptor's source is a man aged 18 to 29 in good health. The gene calls are TRBV5-4 and TRBJ2-7; D unclear. CDR3 sequence (DNA): TGTGCCAGCAGCACTACATACGAGCAGTACTTC. Amino acid sequence: CASSTTYEQYF.